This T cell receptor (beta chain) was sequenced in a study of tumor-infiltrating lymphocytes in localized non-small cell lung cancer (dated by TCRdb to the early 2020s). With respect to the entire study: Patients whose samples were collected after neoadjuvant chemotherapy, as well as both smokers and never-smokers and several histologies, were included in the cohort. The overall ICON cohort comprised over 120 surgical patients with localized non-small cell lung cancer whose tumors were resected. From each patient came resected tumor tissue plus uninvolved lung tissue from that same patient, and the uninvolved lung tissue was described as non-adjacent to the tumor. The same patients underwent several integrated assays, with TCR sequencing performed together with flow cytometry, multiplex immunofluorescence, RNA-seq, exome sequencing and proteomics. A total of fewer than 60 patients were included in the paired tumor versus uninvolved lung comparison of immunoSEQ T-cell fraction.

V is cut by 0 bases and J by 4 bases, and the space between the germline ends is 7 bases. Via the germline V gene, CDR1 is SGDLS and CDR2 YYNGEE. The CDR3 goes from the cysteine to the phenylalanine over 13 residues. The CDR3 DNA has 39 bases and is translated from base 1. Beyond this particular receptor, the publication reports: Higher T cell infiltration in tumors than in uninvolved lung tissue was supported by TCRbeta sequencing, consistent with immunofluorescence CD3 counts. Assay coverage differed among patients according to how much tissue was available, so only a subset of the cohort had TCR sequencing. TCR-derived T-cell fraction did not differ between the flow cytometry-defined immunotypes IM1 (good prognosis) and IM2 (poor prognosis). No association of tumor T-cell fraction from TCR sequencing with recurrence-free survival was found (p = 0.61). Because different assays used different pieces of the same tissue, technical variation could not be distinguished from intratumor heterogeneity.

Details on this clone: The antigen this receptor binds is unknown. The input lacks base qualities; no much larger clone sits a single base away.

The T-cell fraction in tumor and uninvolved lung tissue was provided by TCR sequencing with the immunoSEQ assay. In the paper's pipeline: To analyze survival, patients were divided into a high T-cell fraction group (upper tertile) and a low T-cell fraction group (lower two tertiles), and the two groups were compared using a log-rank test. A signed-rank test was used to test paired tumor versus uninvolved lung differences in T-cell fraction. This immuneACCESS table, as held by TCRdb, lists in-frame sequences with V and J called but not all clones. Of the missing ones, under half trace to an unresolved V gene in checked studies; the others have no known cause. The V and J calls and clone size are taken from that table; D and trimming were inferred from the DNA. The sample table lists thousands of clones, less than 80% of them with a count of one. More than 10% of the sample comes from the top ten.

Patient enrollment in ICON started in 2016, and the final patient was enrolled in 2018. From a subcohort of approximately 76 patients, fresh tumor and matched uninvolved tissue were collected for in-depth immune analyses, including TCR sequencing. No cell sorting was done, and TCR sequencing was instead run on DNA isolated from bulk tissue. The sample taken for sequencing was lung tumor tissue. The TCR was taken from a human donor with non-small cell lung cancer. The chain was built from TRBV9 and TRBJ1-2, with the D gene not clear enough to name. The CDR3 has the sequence CASSVEAAYGYTF. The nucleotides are TGTGCCAGCAGCGTAGAGGCAGCCTATGGCTACACCTTC.